The 32 T cell receptor beta chains presented below share a single source sample, sequenced in a study of cytomegalovirus exposure and HLA in healthy donors (TCRdb year 2017). The library was made by the immunoSEQ multiplex PCR assay. For the multiplex PCR, a mixture combining 60 forward primers for TCR Vbeta segments and 13 reverse primers for TCR Jbeta segments was used. This immuneACCESS table, as held by TCRdb, lists in-frame sequences with V and J called but not all clones. Of the missing ones, under half trace to an unresolved V gene in checked studies; the others have no known cause. This specimen's table enumerates fewer than 130,000 clones. The top ten clones comprise 0.59% of the sample. Sample: PBMCs. The receptors shown here come from a man aged 45-65 years in good health and CMV-seronegative.

The CDR3 here is CASRRDNNYGYTF. For the CDR3, the DNA is TGTGCCAGCAGAAGGGACAACAACTATGGCTACACCTTC. V is TRBV13 and J is TRBJ1-2; possibly TRBD1 for D (6 bases). The CDR3 contains 13 residues. Germline assignment: CDR1 PRHDT and CDR2 FYEKMQ (reference sequence). V gave up 6 bases and J gave up 2 bases, with 10 bases separating them.

This chain connects TRBV10-3 to TRBJ1-2; 10 bases fit TRBD1. Trimming cost V 0 bases and J 3 bases; bases outside gene matches: 4. The CDR3 sequence is 16 residues long. Germline lookup yields CDR1 ENHRY and CDR2 SYGVKD. The CDR3, as DNA: TGTGCCATCAGTGAGTCGACAGGGGGCTCGTACTATGGCTACACCTTC. As protein: CAISESTGGSYYGYTF.

The chain combines TRBV7-9 with TRBJ2-7; D is perhaps TRBD2 (7 bases). Trimming shortened V by 5 bases and J by 2 bases, and 10 bases separated the two germline ends. Germline CDR1 and CDR2: SEHNR and FQNEAQ (reference sequence). This CDR3 is built from 13 residues. CDR3 coding DNA: TGTGCCAGCAGCGCGGGGGCCGCCTACGAGCAGTACTTC. Amino acids: CASSAGAAYEQYF.

The V and J genes are TRBV6-1 and TRBJ1-4; TRBD1 matches at 10 bases. CDR3 length: 15 amino acids. V was pared by 3 bases and J by 7 bases, with 5 bases of the junction left unmatched. Germline CDR1 MNHNS, CDR2 SASEGT. The DNA for the CDR3 is TGTGCCAGCAGTGACCTCCGGGACAGGGGTGAAAAACTGTTTTTT. This codes for CASSDLRDRGEKLFF.

The chain uses TRBV10-2 and TRBJ2-7, with 8 nucleotides matching TRBD1. Losses at the gene ends were 7 bases for V and 1 base for J; bases not matched to a gene: 6. From germline, CDR1 is WSHSY and CDR2 SAAADI. The CDR3 loop spans 14 amino acids. CDR3 coding DNA: TGCGCCAGCAAACAGGGGGTGCCTTCCTACGAGCAGTACTTC. This codes for CASKQGVPSYEQYF.

This sequence joins TRBV27 and TRBJ1-3, with D possibly TRBD1 on 6 matching bases. The CDR3 is 15 amino acids. Trimming took 5 bases from V and 0 from J, leaving 11 bases between them. Germline CDR1 MNHEY, CDR2 SMNVEV (reference sequence). The DNA of the CDR3 is TGTGCCAGCAGTACAGGGATCGACTCTGGAAACACCATATATTTT. Protein product: CASSTGIDSGNTIYF.

The CDR3: CSVEKGGRETQYF. In DNA form, the CDR3 reads TGCAGCGTTGAGAAAGGGGGAAGGGAGACCCAGTACTTC. This sequence joins TRBV29-1 and TRBJ2-5; D is possibly TRBD1 (6 bases). This CDR3 is 13 amino acids long. V was clipped by 3 bases and J by 5 bases, with 13 bases between them. Germline V gives CDR1 SQVTM, CDR2 ANQGSEA. Based on the CDR3 plus reference TRBV29-1 and TRBJ2-5, the full variable domain is SAVISQKPSRDICQRGTSLTIQCQVDSQVTMMFWYRQQPGQSLTLIATANQGSEATYESGFVIDKFPISRPNLTFSTLTVSNMSPEDSSIYLCSVEKGGRETQYFGPGTRLLVL.

The rearrangement uses TRBV11-3 and TRBJ1-2; 8 positions match TRBD1. The germline V gene has CDR1 SGHNT and CDR2 YENEEA. The CDR3 has 13 amino acids. Germline trimming cut 5 bases from V and 3 bases from J; bases unmatched to any gene: 2. The DNA for the CDR3 is TGTGCCAGCAGCCCGGACAGGGACTATGGCTACACCTTC. This codes for CASSPDRDYGYTF.

This chain joins TRBV5-1 and TRBJ1-5; D is possibly TRBD1 (5 bases). In germline, CDR1 is SGHRS, CDR2 YFSETQ. Trimming took 2 bases from V and 0 from J, leaving 24 bases between them. This CDR3 is built from 20 residues. The CDR3 coding sequence is TGCGCCAGCAGCTTACCTCCGGGACTCAAGATAATGGATAGCAATCAGCCCCAGCATTTT. The encoded protein is CASSLPPGLKIMDSNQPQHF. Together with reference TRBV5-1 and TRBJ1-5, the CDR3 gives the full variable domain: KAGVTQTPRYLIKTRGQQVTLSCSPISGHRSVSWYQQTPGQGLQFLFEYFSETQRNKGNFPGRFSGRQFSNSRSEMNVSTLELGDSALYLCASSLPPGLKIMDSNQPQHFGDGTRLSIL.

Comments on this clone: This same CDR3 is encoded by further DNA sequences in the sample. The genes are TRBV4-1 and TRBJ2-7; D possibly corresponds to TRBD1 (5 bases). V was cut by 1 base and J by 2 bases, with 12 bases left in between. Germline values: CDR1 MGHRA, CDR2 YSYEKL. The CDR3 consists of 15 residues. The CDR3 is CASSQGPGRAYEQYF. CDR3 bases: TGCGCCAGCAGCCAAGGCCCGGGCAGGGCCTACGAGCAGTACTTC.

For this clone: Other DNA sequences in this sample translate to the same CDR3. The chain links TRBV29-1 to TRBJ1-2; 7 positions match TRBD1. Germline values: CDR1 SQVTM, CDR2 ANQGSEA. Trimming at V came to 7 bases and at J to 3 bases, leaving 2 bases not matched to a gene. The CDR3 contains 11 residues. The CDR3 bases are TGCAGCGCCGGGACAGACTATGGCTACACCTTC. Protein: CSAGTDYGYTF.

The rearrangement links TRBV5-1 to TRBJ1-6; 7 bases align to TRBD1. After removal of 4 bases from V and 3 bases from J, the junction contained 7 bases not matched to a gene. The CDR3 is 16 amino acids. Germline CDR1 reads SGHRS; CDR2 reads YFSETQ. Here the CDR3 DNA reads TGCGCCAGCAGCCAAGGAGGGGGCTTCTATAATTCACCCCTCCACTTT. This translates into CASSQGGGFYNSPLHF.

J is TRBJ1-1 and V is TRBV19; D perhaps matches TRBD1 (5 bases). Germline V lookup: CDR1 LNHDA, CDR2 SQIVND (reference sequence). The CDR3 sequence is 13 residues long. Trimming cost V 5 bases and J 6 bases, with 13 bases left between them. The CDR3: CASSHPGLAEAFF. The CDR3 DNA reads as TGTGCCAGTAGTCATCCAGGGCTGGCTGAAGCTTTCTTT.

The gene calls are TRBV6-1 and TRBJ2-5; tentative D call: TRBD2 (6 bases). The CDR3 is made up of 14 amino acids. V shed 6 bases and J shed 1 base, with 12 bases lying between them. Germline V gene sequence: CDR1 MNHNS, CDR2 SASEGT. The CDR3 DNA reads as TGTGCCAGCAGAACCAGGGACTTCCAAGAGACCCAGTACTTC. Its protein product is CASRTRDFQETQYF.

The gene calls are TRBV7-2 and TRBJ1-2, with 8 bases aligning to TRBD1. Germline assignment: CDR1 SGHTA and CDR2 FQGNSA. J gave up 5 bases and V 5 bases, and 7 bases lay outside the gene matches. The CDR3 covers 14 residues. The chain's CDR3 is CASSLDRAQYGYTF. For the CDR3, the DNA is TGTGCCAGCAGCCTGGACAGGGCGCAGTATGGCTACACCTTC.

The V call is TRBV6-5, the J call TRBJ1-2, with a tentative D call TRBD1 (5 bases). Trimming shortened V by 10 bases and J by 1 base, and 19 bases separated the two germline ends. Germline loops: CDR1 MNHEY, CDR2 SVGAGI. The CDR3 runs 15 residues. CDR3 loop: CATGGRDGVNYGYTF. The CDR3 DNA reads as TGTGCCACCGGGGGTAGGGACGGGGTTAACTATGGCTACACCTTC.

The chain links TRBV7-2 to TRBJ2-3; possible D gene TRBD1, 5 bases. The CDR3 contains 13 residues. CDR1 SGHTA and CDR2 FQGNSA come from the germline V gene. V lost 6 bases, J lost 2 bases, and 9 bases lay in between. The CDR3 region has the DNA TGTGCCAGCAGTCCCAGGGACACAGATACGCAGTATTTT. Its translation: CASSPRDTDTQYF.

The rearrangement links TRBV7-2 to TRBJ2-5, with D maybe TRBD1 (5 bases). The germline V gene encodes CDR1 SGHTA and CDR2 FQGNSA. Between the trimmed V and J ends, which lost 1 base and 2 bases, there was a span of 11 bases. CDR3 length: 15 amino acids. CDR3 nucleotides: TGTGCCAGCAGCTTAGGGGGCGCAGGGCAAGAGACCCAGTACTTC. It yields the protein CASSLGGAGQETQYF. Supplemented by reference TRBV7-2 and TRBJ2-5, the full variable domain reads GAGVSQSPSNKVTEKGKDVELRCDPISGHTALYWYRQSLGQGLEFLIYFQGNSAPDKSGLPSDRFSAERTGGSVSTLTIQRTQQEDSAVYLCASSLGGAGQETQYFGPGTRLLVL.

This chain uses TRBV18 with TRBJ2-4, with 7 bases aligning to TRBD1. The germline gives CDR1 KGHSH, CDR2 LQKENI. CDR3 length: 18 amino acids. The J segment lost 2 bases and the V segment lost 3 bases, leaving 13 bases of the junction unmatched. Here the CDR3 reads CASSPLTVKGASKNIQYF. The CDR3 DNA reads as TGTGCCAGCTCACCCCTCACGGTCAAGGGGGCATCCAAAAACATTCAGTACTTC.

The chain recombines TRBV19 with TRBJ2-5; 11 nucleotides match TRBD2. The V segment lost 7 bases and the J segment 5 bases; nucleotides outside the gene matches: 9. Germline V lookup: CDR1 LNHDA, CDR2 SQIVND (reference sequence). The CDR3 covers 15 residues. The CDR3 DNA reads as TGTGCCAGTACTCGCACTAGCGGGAGAGGCGAGACCCAGTACTTC. The encoded protein is CASTRTSGRGETQYF. Filled out from reference TRBV19 and TRBJ2-5, the complete variable domain reads DGGITQSPKYLFRKEGQNVTLSCEQNLNHDAMYWYRQDPGQGLRLIYYSQIVNDFQKGDIAEGYSVSREKKESFPLTVTSAQKNPTAFYLCASTRTSGRGETQYFGPGTRLLVL.

This sequence joins TRBV4-2 and TRBJ1-1; D is undetermined. This CDR3 region has 15 residues. V lost 1 base and J lost 0, with 9 bases in between. CDR1 and CDR2 (germline): LGHNA, YNFKEQ. The CDR3 DNA sequence: TGTGCCAGCAGCCAAGGAGGTCGATTGAACACTGAAGCTTTCTTT. Its protein is CASSQGGRLNTEAFF.

The chain uses TRBV7-8 and TRBJ2-3; a weak D match, TRBD2 (5 bases). Germline CDR1 reads SGHVS; CDR2 reads FQNEAQ. The CDR3 loop spans 17 amino acids. The V and J ends lost 1 base and 3 bases respectively, with 17 bases between them. DNA of the CDR3: TGTGCCAGCAGCTTAGGGCTAGGATGGGAGCAAACAGATACGCAGTATTTT. Translated, it gives CASSLGLGWEQTDTQYF.

In DNA form, the CDR3 reads TGTGCCAGCAGTGAAGCCGGCAGGGGCTACGAGCAGTACTTC. It encodes CASSEAGRGYEQYF. The V call is TRBV6-1, the J call TRBJ2-7, with D possibly matching TRBD1 (6 bases). Germline V gene data show CDR1 as MNHNS and CDR2 as SASEGT. CDR3 length: 14 residues. V was pared by 0 bases and J by 3 bases, with 9 bases between.

This chain joins TRBV10-3 and TRBJ1-5; D is unresolved. Germline CDR1 is ENHRY and CDR2 is SYGVKD. CDR3 length equals 17 residues. V shed 0 bases and J shed 6 bases, with 18 bases lying between them. The CDR3 DNA follows: TGTGCCATCAGTGAGTCGCGGGTTCTGGTAGGGAGTCAGCCCCAGCATTTT. It translates to CAISESRVLVGSQPQHF.

This sequence joins TRBV7-2 and TRBJ2-7; D may be TRBD2 (6 bases). V lost 0 bases to trimming and J lost 3 bases, with 12 bases between them. From germline, CDR1 is SGHTA and CDR2 FQGNSA. The CDR3 has 15 amino acids. CDR3 nucleotides: TGTGCCAGCAGCTTAGCCCCGGACTACTACTACGAGCAGTACTTC. The encoded protein is CASSLAPDYYYEQYF.

With regard to this clone: Its ends do not fully match the called genes, so a read error is possible. Different DNA sequences within this sample yield the same CDR3. The CDR3 loop reads CASSLSGTEAFF. The CDR3 DNA is TGTGCCAGCAGCTTATCCGGGACTGAGGCTTTCTTT. This sequence joins TRBV7-9 and TRBJ1-1, with D possibly being TRBD1 (5 bases). Germline V lookup: CDR1 SEHNR, CDR2 FQNEAQ (reference sequence). The CDR3 has 12 residues.

The V gene is TRBV18, the J gene TRBJ2-3; D might be TRBD1 (6 bases). This CDR3 is 15 amino acids long. Trimming cost V 0 bases and J 3 bases, with 10 bases left between them. Germline assignment: CDR1 KGHSH and CDR2 LQKENI. In nucleotides, the CDR3 is TGTGCCAGCTCACCACCAGGGGGAAAGACAGATACGCAGTATTTT. It codes for CASSPPGGKTDTQYF.

A remark on this clone: At one boundary the junction diverges from the germline segment, which might be a read error. This chain joins TRBV11-2 and TRBJ1-2; TRBD1 aligns across 10 bases. The germline V gene has CDR1 SGHAT and CDR2 FQNNGV. The CDR3 is 15 residues long. The CDR3 sequence is CASSLEGQGKKGYTF. CDR3 DNA: TGTGCCAGCAGCCTAGAGGGACAGGGGAAGAAAGGCTACACCTTC.

The gene calls are TRBV10-3 and TRBJ1-5, with D maybe TRBD1 (6 bases). CDR3 length: 14 amino acids. Trimming took 3 bases from V and 4 from J, leaving 10 bases between them. Germline CDR1 ENHRY, CDR2 SYGVKD. Here the CDR3 reads CAISEGQLNQPQHF. In DNA form, the CDR3 reads TGTGCCATCAGTGAAGGACAGCTTAATCAGCCCCAGCATTTT.

The chain links TRBV2 to TRBJ1-1, with no clear D. Germline loops: CDR1 SNHLY, CDR2 FYNNEI. This CDR3 contains 17 residues. V lost 7 bases to trimming and J lost 5 bases, with 26 bases between them. This chain's CDR3 is CASTVQVSGYGGTEAFF. The CDR3 bases are TGTGCCAGCACCGTCCAGGTCAGTGGGTATGGTGGGACTGAAGCTTTCTTT.

V and J are TRBV19 and TRBJ1-4; possibly TRBD1 for D (5 bases). V was shortened by 2 bases and J by 7 bases, with 17 bases between the two germline ends. The germline V gene has CDR1 LNHDA and CDR2 SQIVND (reference sequence). The CDR3 has 16 amino acids. CDR3 coding DNA: TGTGCCAGTAGTATACCCACAGGCTATGGTGGTGAAAAACTGTTTTTT. It translates to CASSIPTGYGGEKLFF.

This chain uses TRBV5-1 with TRBJ1-4, with a weak D call TRBD1 (6 bases). The CDR3 extends over 16 amino acids. The ends were cut back, 2 bases at V and 7 bases at J, with 18 bases in the middle. The germline V gene encodes CDR1 SGHRS and CDR2 YFSETQ. In DNA form, the CDR3 reads TGCGCCAGCAGCTTAGCGATACAGGGTCGTGGTGAAAAACTGTTTTTT. It encodes CASSLAIQGRGEKLFF.